The rows below give T cell receptor beta chains drawn from one sample of a study of a mutant IDH1 vaccine in newly diagnosed glioma. Sequencing used immunoSEQ multiplex PCR; TCRdb keeps in-frame clones, though not all of them. Among around 63,000 clones listed, more than 85% were seen once. The sequencing here drew on PBMCs, taken from a glioma patient treated with radiotherapy, temozolomide or both. These receptors were taken from a man aged 45-65 years with glioma. CDR3s include the opening cysteine and the closing phenylalanine or tryptophan. Each record gives: J gene, clone size, D gene, CDR3 length, V gene, CDR3 DNA, CDR3 protein. The D gene is left open where the match is weak. Size is omitted from some rows. Given values are once, few, many or a class for expanded clones.

J: TRBJ2-7
size: once
D: TRBD1
length: 12
V: TRBV29-1
DNA: TGCAGCGCCGGGACAGCCTCCTACGAGCAGTACTTC
CDR3: CSAGTASYEQYF

J: TRBJ2-3
size: NA
D: NA
length: 12
V: TRBV5-1
DNA: TGCGCCAGCAGATACGGGCCAGATACGCAGTATTTT
CDR3: CASRYGPDTQYF

J: TRBJ2-3
size: NA
D: TRBD2
length: 16
V: TRBV7-2
DNA: TGTGCCAGCAGCTTAGCTGGGGGTAGCGGGGGGGATACGCAGTATTTT
CDR3: CASSLAGGSGGDTQYF

J: TRBJ2-3
size: NA
D: TRBD2
length: 15
V: TRBV7-3
DNA: TGTGCCAGCAGTTCAAGGGACGGGAGGACAGATACGCAGTATTTT
CDR3: CASSSRDGRTDTQYF

J: TRBJ1-5
size: NA
D: NA
length: 13
V: TRBV10-3
DNA: TGTGCCATCCGATACGGGAGGGATCAGCCCCAGCATTTT
CDR3: CAIRYGRDQPQHF

J: TRBJ2-5
size: NA
D: TRBD2
length: 15
V: TRBV11-1
DNA: TGTGCCAGCAGCTTAGTTTCACTAGCGGGAGAGACCCAGTACTTC
CDR3: CASSLVSLAGETQYF

J: TRBJ1-1
size: NA
D: NA
length: 13
V: TRBV30
DNA: TGTGCCTGGAGTGTACACAGGGCCACTGAAGCTTTCTTT
CDR3: CAWSVHRATEAFF

J: TRBJ2-7
size: NA
D: NA
length: 14
V: TRBV7-8
DNA: TGTGCCAGCAGCGATTATCGTCGATCCTACGAGCAGTACTTC
CDR3: CASSDYRRSYEQYF

J: TRBJ2-2
size: medium-sized
D: NA
length: 19
V: TRBV7-2
DNA: TGTGCCAGCAGCTTAGGGAGTTTGAGAGCGGTTATGAACACCGGGGAGCTGTTTTTT
CDR3: CASSLGSLRAVMNTGELFF

J: TRBJ2-1
size: few
D: NA
length: 14
V: TRBV2
DNA: TGTGCCAGCAGTGAATTACGCCCCTACAATGAGCAGTTCTTC
CDR3: CASSELRPYNEQFF

J: TRBJ2-3
size: NA
D: NA
length: 15
V: TRBV7-2
DNA: TGTGCCAGCAGCTTAAGTGGGGTGAGCACAGATACGCAGTATTTT
CDR3: CASSLSGVSTDTQYF

J: TRBJ1-5
size: NA
D: NA
length: 15
V: TRBV7-9
DNA: TGTGCCAGCAGCCCCCCCGGTTGGAGCAATCAGCCCCAGCATTTT
CDR3: CASSPPGWSNQPQHF

J: TRBJ1-2
size: NA
D: NA
length: 15
V: TRBV4-3
DNA: TGCGCCAGCAGCCAATCTGATGCGGCGAGGGGTGGCTACACCTTC
CDR3: CASSQSDAARGGYTF

J: TRBJ1-1
size: NA
D: NA
length: 15
V: TRBV15
DNA: TGTGCCACCAGCAGCGGCGGGAACCTGAACACTGAAGCTTTCTTT
CDR3: CATSSGGNLNTEAFF

J: TRBJ2-1
size: NA
D: TRBD2
length: 16
V: TRBV29-1
DNA: TGCAGCGTCGAAAATTCGGAGCGGGAGGACTACAATGAGCAGTTCTTC
CDR3: CSVENSEREDYNEQFF

J: TRBJ2-2
size: NA
D: NA
length: 14
V: TRBV7-8
DNA: TGTGCCAGCAGCCTCCCGGGGCTATCCGGGGAGCTGTTTTTT
CDR3: CASSLPGLSGELFF